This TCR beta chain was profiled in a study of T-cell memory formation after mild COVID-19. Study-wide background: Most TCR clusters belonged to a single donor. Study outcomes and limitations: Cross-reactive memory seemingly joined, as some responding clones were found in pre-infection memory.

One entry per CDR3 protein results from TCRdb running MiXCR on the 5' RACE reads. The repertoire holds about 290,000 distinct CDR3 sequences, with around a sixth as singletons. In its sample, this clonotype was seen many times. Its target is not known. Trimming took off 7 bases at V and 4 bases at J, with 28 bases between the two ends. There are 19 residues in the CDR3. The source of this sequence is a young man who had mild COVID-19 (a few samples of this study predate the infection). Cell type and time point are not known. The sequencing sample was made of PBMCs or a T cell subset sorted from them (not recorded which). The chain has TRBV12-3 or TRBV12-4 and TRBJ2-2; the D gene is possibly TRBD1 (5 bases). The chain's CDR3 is CASKIYRFQGVLFTGELFF. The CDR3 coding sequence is TGTGCCAGCAAAATTTACAGGTTTCAAGGGGTGCTATTCACCGGGGAGCTGTTTTTT.